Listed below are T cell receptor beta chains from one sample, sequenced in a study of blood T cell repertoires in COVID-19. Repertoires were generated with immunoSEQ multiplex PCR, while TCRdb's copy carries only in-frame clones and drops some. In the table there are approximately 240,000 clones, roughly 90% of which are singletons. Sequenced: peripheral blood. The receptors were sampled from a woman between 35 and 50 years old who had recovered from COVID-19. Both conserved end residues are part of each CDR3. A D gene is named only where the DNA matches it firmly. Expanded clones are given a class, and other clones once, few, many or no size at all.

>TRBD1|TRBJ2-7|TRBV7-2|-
CASSSLPGTGYEQYF
TGTGCCAGCAGCTCCCTTCCAGGGACAGGCTACGAGCAGTACTTC
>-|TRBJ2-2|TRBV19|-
CASSGYSNTGELFF
TGTGCCAGTAGCGGGTACTCGAACACCGGGGAGCTGTTTTTT
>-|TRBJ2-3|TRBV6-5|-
CASSYPFAGDTQYF
TGTGCCAGCAGTTACCCATTCGCAGGGGATACGCAGTATTTT
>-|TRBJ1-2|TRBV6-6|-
CASSYFQGTGYTF
TGTGCCAGCAGTTACTTCCAGGGAACTGGCTACACCTTC
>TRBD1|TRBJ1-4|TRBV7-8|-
CASSLGYRGGNEKLFF
TGTGCCAGCAGCTTAGGGTACAGGGGTGGAAATGAAAAACTGTTTTTT
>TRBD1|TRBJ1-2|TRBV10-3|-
CAISESIHGTGVGYTF
TGTGCCATCAGTGAGTCGATCCATGGGACAGGGGTCGGCTACACCTTC
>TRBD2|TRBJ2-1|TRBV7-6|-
CASSLSLAGNNEQFF
TGTGCCAGCAGCTTATCGCTAGCGGGAAACAATGAGCAGTTCTTC
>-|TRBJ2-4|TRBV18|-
CASSLQTGTGAKNIQYF
TGTGCCAGCTCTCTTCAAACAGGGACGGGAGCCAAAAACATTCAGTACTTC
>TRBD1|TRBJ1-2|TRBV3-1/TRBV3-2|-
CASSRGTGVRVYGYTF
TGTGCCAGCAGCCGCGGGACAGGCGTCCGGGTCTATGGCTACACCTTC
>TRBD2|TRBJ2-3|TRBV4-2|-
CASSLGAGAQKDTQYF
TGTGCCAGCAGCTTGGGAGCGGGGGCTCAGAAGGATACGCAGTATTTT
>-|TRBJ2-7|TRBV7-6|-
CASSSPRDNSYEQYF
TGTGCCAGCAGCTCCCCCCGGGACAATTCTTACGAGCAGTACTTC
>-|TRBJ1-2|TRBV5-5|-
CASSPGEEGYTF
TGTGCCAGCAGCCCCGGGGAGGAAGGCTACACCTTC
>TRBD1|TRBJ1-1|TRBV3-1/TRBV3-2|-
CASSQATGLRAFF
TGTGCCAGCAGCCAAGCGACAGGGCTTCGAGCTTTCTTT
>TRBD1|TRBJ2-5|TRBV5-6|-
CASSLGSGGTQYF
TGTGCCAGCAGCTTGGGCTCAGGGGGGACCCAGTACTTC
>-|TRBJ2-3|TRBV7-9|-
CASSPSADTQYF
TGTGCCAGCAGTCCCTCGGCAGATACGCAGTATTTT
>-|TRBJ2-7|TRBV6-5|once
CASRPPGGEQYF
TGTGCCAGCAGGCCCCCCGGGGGTGAGCAGTACTTC
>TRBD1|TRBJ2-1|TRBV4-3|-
CASSLGTGGSYNEQFF
TGCGCCAGCAGCCTCGGGACAGGGGGTTCCTACAATGAGCAGTTCTTC
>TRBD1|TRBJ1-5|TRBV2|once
CASSWTGSNQPQHF
TGTGCCAGCAGCTGGACAGGTAGCAATCAGCCCCAGCATTTT
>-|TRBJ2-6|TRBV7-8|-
CASSLTVLQGLSGANVLTF
TGTGCCAGCAGTTTAACGGTCTTGCAGGGGCTCTCTGGGGCCAACGTCCTGACTTTC
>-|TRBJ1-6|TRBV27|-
CASRPNWRAYNSPLHF
TGTGCCAGCAGACCGAATTGGAGGGCCTATAATTCACCCCTCCACTTT